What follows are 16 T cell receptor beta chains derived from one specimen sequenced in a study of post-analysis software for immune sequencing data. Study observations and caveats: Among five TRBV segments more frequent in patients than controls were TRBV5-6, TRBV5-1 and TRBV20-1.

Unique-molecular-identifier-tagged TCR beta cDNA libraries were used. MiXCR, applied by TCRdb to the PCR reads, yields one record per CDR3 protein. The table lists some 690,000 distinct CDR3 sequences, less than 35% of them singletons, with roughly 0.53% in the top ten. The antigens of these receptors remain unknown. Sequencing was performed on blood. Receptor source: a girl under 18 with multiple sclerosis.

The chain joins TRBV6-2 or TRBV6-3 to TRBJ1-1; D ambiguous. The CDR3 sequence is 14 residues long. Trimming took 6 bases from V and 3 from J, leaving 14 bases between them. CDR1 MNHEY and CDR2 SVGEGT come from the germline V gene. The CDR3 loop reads CASRRDIWDTEAFF. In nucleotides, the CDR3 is TGTGCCAGCAGGCGCGATATTTGGGACACTGAAGCTTTCTTT.

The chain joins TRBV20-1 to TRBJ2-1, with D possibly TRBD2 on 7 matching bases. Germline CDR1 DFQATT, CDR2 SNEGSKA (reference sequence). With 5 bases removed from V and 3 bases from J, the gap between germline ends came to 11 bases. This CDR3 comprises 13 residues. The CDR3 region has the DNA TGCAGTGCTTCAGGGGACTACTACAATGAGCAGTTCTTC. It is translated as CSASGDYYNEQFF.

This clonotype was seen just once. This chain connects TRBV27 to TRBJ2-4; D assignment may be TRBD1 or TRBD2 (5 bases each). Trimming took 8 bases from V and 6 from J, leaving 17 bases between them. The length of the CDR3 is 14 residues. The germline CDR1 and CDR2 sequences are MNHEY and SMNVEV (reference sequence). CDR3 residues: CASGPEGRINIQYF. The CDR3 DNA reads TGTGCCAGCGGCCCCGAGGGACGAATAAACATTCAGTACTTC.

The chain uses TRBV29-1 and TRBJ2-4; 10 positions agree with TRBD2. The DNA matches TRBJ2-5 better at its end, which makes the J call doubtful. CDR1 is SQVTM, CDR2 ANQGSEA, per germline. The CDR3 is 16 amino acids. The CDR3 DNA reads TGCAGCGTTGCGGGATTAGCGGGGGGTCATCAAGAGACCCAGTACTTC. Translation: CSVAGLAGGHQETQYF.

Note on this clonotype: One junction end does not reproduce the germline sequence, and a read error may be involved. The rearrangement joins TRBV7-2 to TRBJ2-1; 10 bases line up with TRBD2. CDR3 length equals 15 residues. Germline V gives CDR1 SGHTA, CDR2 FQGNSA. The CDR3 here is CASSLGTSGYNEQCF. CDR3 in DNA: TGTGCCAGCAGCTTAGGGACTAGCGGCTACAATGAGCAGTGCTTC.

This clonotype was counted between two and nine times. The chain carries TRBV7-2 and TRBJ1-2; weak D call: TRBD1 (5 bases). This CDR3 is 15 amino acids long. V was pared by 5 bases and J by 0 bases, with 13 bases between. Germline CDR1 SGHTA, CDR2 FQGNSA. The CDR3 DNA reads TGTGCCAGCAGCGCTAACAGGAGAGCTAACTATGGCTACACCTTC. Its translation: CASSANRRANYGYTF.

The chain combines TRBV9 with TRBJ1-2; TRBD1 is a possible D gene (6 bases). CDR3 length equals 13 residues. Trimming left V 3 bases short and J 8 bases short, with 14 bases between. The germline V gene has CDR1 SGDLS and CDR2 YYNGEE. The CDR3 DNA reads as TGTGCCAGCAGCGAGTACAGGGATGCCGGCTACACCTTC. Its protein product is CASSEYRDAGYTF.

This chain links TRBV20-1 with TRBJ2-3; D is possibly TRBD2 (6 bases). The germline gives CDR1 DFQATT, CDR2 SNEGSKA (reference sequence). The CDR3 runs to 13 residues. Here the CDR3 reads CSPAGPTVDTQYF. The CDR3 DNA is TGCAGCCCAGCGGGCCCGACCGTGGATACGCAGTATTTT.

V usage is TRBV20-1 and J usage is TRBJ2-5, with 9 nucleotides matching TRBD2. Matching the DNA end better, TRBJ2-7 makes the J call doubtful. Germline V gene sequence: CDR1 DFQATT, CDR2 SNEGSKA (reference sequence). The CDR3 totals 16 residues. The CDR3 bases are TGCAGTGCCCAATTGCCGGGTAGCGGGAGTTATTACGAGCAGTACTTC. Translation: CSAQLPGSGSYYEQYF.

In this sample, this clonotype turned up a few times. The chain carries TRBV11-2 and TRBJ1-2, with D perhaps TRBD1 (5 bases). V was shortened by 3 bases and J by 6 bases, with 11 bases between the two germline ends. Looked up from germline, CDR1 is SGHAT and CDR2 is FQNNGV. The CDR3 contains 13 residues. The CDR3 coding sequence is TGTGCCAGCAGCTTCGGACAAGCGGATGGCTACACCTTC. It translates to CASSFGQADGYTF.

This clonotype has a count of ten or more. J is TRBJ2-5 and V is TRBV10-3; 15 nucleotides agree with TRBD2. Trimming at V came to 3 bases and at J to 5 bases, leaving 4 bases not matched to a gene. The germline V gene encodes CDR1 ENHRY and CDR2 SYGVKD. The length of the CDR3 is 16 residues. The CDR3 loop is CAISDPGLAGGETQYF. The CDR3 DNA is TGTGCCATCAGTGACCCCGGACTAGCGGGAGGGGAGACCCAGTACTTC.

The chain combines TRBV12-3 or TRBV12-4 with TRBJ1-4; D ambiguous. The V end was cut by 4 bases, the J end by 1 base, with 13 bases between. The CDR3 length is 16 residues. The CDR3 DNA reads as TGTGCCAGCAGTTGGCGTATTCCTGGAACTAATGAAAAACTGTTTTTT. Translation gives CASSWRIPGTNEKLFF.

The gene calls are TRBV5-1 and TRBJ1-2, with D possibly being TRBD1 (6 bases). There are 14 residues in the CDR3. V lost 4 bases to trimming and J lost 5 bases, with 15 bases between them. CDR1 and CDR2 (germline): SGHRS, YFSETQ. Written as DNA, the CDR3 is TGCGCCAGCAGCCAAGGGGGGCAGCTGTATGGCTACACCTTC. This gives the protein CASSQGGQLYGYTF.

Here the CDR3 reads CSARGSGTEAFF. The CDR3 DNA follows: TGCAGTGCTAGAGGCTCGGGCACTGAAGCTTTCTTT. The V call is TRBV20-1, the J call TRBJ1-1; D uncertain. The CDR3 consists of 12 residues. Germline V CDR1 and CDR2: DFQATT, SNEGSKA (reference sequence). The V gene lost 1 base and the J gene lost 4 bases, with 7 bases spanning the gap.

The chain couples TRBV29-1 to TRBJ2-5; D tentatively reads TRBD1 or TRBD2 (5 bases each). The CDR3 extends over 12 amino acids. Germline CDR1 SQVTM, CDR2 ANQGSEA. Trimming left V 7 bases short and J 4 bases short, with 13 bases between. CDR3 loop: CSGGTIRETQYF. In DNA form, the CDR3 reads TGCAGCGGTGGGACGATTAGAGAGACCCAGTACTTC.

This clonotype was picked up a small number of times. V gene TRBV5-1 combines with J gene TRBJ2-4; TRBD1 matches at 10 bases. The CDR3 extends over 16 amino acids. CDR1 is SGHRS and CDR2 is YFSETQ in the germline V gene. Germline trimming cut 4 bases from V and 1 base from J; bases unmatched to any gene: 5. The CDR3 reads CASSVGQGTAKNIQYF. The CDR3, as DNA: TGCGCCAGCAGCGTGGGACAGGGGACCGCCAAAAACATTCAGTACTTC.